The entry below gives a single T cell receptor beta chain sequence along with its context. The source of the sample is a study of blood T cell repertoires in COVID-19. Turning to the study itself: Specimens from acute and convalescent COVID-19 originated in the United States, Italy and Spain.

The trim removed 5 bases at V and 4 bases at J, leaving 7 bases unmatched. The CDR3 loop spans 14 amino acids. CDR1 is LNHDA, CDR2 SQIVND, per germline (reference sequence). How the authors handled the data: Cell counts per sample came from amplifying reference gene primers. Profiled with immunoSEQ multiplex PCR; TCRdb holds only in-frame clones, not every one. D and trimming were read from the DNA, whereas the V and J calls and clone size are those reported in that table. The data show approximately 170,000 clones, 84% seen once. The V and J genes are TRBV19 and TRBJ1-2; 7 bases fit TRBD1. Sequenced: PBMCs or T cells enriched from blood (not recorded which). This receptor was taken from a woman in her forties or fifties who had recovered from COVID-19. The CDR3 nucleotides are TGTGCCAGTAGTTCCGCGGGACAGACCTATGGCTACACCTTC. It codes for CASSSAGQTYGYTF.